The clone carrying this TCR beta chain was counted between two and nine times. Its specificity is not known. The V and J ends lost 2 bases and 6 bases respectively, with 19 bases between them. Germline CDR1 and CDR2: MNHEY and SVGAGI. The CDR3 covers 17 residues. This entry belongs to a study of T cells after yellow fever vaccination. The overall study: Libraries from low-cell-number fractions were prepared with the SMART-Seq v4 Ultra Low Input RNA kit.

Findings and caveats of the study: The secondary response showed a weaker magnitude and a faster peak, day 5 versus 15. Post-booster repertoires again held most primary-vaccination clones (approximately 96% CD4, about 90% CD8). Only a small proportion of the clonotypes turned up in both the CD4 and the CD8 compartments, likely arising from convergent recombination.

Using its own MiXCR run on the 5' RACE reads, TCRdb lists one record per CDR3 protein. The sample has around 310,000 distinct CDR3 sequences; 8.7% are singletons. The V and J genes are TRBV6-5 and TRBJ2-2; possibly TRBD2 for D (5 bases). This TCR came from a young man who received the YFV17D yellow fever vaccine. The sequencing here drew on PBMCs, taken on the day of the first yellow fever vaccination. The CDR3 region is CASSYPPMEVLPGELFF. CDR3 DNA sequence: TGTGCCAGCAGTTACCCACCAATGGAGGTTCTCCCCGGGGAGCTGTTTTTT.